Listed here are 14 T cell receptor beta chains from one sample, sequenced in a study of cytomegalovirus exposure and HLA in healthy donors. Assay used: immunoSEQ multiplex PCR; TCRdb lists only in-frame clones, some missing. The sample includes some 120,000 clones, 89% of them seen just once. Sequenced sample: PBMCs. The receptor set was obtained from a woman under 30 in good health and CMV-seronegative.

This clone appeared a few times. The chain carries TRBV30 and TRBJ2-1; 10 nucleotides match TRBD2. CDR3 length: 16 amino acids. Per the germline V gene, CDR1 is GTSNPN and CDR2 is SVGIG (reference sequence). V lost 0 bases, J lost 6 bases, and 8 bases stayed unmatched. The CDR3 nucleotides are TGTGCCTGGAGTGTAATACTAGCGGGGACTCGCAATGAGCAGTTCTTC. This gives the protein CAWSVILAGTRNEQFF. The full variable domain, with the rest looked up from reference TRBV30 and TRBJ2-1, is SQTIHQWPATLVQPVGSPLSLECTVEGTSNPNLYWYRQAAGRGLQLLFYSVGIGQISSEVPQNLSASRPQDRQFILSSKKLLLSDSGFYLCAWSVILAGTRNEQFFGPGTRLTVL.

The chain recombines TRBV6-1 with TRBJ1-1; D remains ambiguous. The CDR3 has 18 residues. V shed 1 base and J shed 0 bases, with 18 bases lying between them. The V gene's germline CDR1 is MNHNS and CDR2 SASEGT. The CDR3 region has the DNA TGTGCCAGCAGTGAAGACAAGGTTTCAGGAACTCTGAACACTGAAGCTTTCTTT. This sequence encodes CASSEDKVSGTLNTEAFF.

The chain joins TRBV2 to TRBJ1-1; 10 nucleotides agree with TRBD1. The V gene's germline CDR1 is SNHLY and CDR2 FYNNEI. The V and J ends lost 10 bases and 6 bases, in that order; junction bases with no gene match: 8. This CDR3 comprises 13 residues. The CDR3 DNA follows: TGTGCCACTACGTCTGGGACAGGGGCTGAAGCTTTCTTT. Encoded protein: CATTSGTGAEAFF.

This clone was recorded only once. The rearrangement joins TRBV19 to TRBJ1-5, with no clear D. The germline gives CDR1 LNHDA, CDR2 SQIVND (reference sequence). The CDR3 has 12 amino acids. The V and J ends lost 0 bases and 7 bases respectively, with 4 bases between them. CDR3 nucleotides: TGTGCCAGTAGTATAGAGGGCCAGCCCCAGCATTTT. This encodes CASSIEGQPQHF.

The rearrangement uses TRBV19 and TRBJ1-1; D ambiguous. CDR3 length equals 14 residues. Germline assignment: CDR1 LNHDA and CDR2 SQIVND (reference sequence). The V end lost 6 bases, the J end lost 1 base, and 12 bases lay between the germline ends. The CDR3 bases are TGTGCCAGTAGGCCGCAGGCGAAGAACACTGAAGCTTTCTTT. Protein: CASRPQAKNTEAFF. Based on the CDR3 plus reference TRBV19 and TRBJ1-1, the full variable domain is DGGITQSPKYLFRKEGQNVTLSCEQNLNHDAMYWYRQDPGQGLRLIYYSQIVNDFQKGDIAEGYSVSREKKESFPLTVTSAQKNPTAFYLCASRPQAKNTEAFFGQGTRLTVV.

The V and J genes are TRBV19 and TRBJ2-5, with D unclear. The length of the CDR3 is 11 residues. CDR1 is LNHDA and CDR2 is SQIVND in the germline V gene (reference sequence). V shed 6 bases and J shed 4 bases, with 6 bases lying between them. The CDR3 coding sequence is TGTGCCAGTAGCTTTTTAGAGACCCAGTACTTC. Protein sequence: CASSFLETQYF.

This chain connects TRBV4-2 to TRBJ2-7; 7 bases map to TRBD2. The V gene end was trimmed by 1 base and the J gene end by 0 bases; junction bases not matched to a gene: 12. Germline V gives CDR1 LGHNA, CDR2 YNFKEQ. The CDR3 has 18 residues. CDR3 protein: CASSQGVHGREDSYEQYF. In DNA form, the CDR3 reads TGTGCCAGCAGCCAAGGGGTTCACGGTCGGGAGGACTCCTACGAGCAGTACTTC.

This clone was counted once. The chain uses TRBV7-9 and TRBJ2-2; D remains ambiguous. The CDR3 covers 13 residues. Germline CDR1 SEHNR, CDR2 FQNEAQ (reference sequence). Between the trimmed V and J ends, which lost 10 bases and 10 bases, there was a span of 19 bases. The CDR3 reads CATSLVLDTELFF. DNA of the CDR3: TGTGCCACGTCTCTGGTCCTAGATACGGAGCTGTTTTTT.

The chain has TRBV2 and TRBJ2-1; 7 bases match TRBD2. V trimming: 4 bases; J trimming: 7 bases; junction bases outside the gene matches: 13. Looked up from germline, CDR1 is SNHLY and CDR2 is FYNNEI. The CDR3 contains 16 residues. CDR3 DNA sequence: TGTGCCAGCAGTGGGTCTAGCGGCGGCGACTTAAATGAGCAGTTCTTC. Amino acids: CASSGSSGGDLNEQFF.

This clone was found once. The CDR3 spells CASSFGRYEQYF. The CDR3, as DNA: TGTGCCAGCAGTTTCGGGAGGTACGAGCAGTACTTC. The chain joins TRBV28 to TRBJ2-7; 7 bases map to TRBD2. Germline CDR1 and CDR2: MDHEN and SYDVKM. J was trimmed by 4 bases and V by 3 bases; bases with no gene match: 0. The CDR3 covers 12 residues.

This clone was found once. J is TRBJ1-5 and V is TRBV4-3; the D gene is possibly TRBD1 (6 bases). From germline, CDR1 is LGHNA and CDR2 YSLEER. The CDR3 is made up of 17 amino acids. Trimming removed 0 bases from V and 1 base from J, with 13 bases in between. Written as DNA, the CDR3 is TGCGCCAGCAGCCAAGAGGATTACAGGGAAAGCAATCAGCCCCAGCATTTT. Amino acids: CASSQEDYRESNQPQHF.

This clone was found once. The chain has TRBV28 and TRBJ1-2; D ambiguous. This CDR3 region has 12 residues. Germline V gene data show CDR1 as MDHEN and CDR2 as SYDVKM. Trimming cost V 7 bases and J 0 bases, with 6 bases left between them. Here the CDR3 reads CASTSSNYGYTF. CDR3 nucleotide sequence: TGTGCCAGCACCTCTTCTAACTATGGCTACACCTTC.

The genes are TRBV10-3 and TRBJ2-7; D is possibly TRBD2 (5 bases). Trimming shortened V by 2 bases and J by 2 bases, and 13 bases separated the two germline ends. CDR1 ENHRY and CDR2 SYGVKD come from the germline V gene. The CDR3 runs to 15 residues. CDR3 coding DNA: TGTGCCATCAGTGAGACGGAGGTCTGGACCTACGAGCAGTACTTC. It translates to CAISETEVWTYEQYF.

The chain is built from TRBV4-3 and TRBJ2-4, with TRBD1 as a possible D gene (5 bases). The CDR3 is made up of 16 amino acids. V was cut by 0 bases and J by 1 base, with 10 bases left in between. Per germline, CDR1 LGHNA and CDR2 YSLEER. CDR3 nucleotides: TGCGCCAGCAGCCAAGATCTGGCAGGGGCCAAAAACATTCAGTACTTC. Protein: CASSQDLAGAKNIQYF.